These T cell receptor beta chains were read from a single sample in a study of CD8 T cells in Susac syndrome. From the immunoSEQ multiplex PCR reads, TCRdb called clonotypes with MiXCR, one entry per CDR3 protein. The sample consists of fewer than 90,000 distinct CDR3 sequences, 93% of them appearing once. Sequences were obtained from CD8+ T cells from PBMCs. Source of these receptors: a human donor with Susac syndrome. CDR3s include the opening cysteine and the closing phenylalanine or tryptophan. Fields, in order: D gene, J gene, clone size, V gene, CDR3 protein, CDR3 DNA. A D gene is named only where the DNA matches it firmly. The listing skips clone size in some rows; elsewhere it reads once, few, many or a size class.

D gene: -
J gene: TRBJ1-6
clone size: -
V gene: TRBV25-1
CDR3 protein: CASSESPTDSPLHF
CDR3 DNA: TGTGCCAGCAGTGAATCCCCCACGGATTCACCCCTCCACTTT

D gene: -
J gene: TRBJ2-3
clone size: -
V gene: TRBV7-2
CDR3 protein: CASSLFGTDTQYF
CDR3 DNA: TGTGCCAGCAGCTTATTCGGCACAGATACGCAGTATTTT

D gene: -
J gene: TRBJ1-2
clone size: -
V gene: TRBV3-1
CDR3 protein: CASSPQFPVGGGYTF
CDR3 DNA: TGTGCCAGCAGCCCGCAATTTCCGGTCGGAGGTGGCTACACCTTC

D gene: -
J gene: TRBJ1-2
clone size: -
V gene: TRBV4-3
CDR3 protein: CASSQDPRHDNYGYTF
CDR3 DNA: TGCGCCAGCAGCCAAGATCCCCGACACGACAACTATGGCTACACCTTC

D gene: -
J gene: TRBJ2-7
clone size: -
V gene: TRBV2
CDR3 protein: CANKEDGPYEQYF
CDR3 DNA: TGTGCTAATAAAGAGGACGGCCCTTACGAGCAGTACTTC

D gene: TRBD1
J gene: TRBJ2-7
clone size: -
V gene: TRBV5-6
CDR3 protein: CASSTTGATYEQYF
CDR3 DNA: TGTGCCAGCAGCACGACAGGGGCTACCTACGAGCAGTACTTC

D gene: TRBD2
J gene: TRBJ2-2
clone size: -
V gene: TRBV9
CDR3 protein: CASSVGVSGPANTGELFF
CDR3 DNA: TGTGCCAGCAGCGTAGGGGTTAGCGGGCCCGCGAACACCGGGGAGCTGTTTTTT

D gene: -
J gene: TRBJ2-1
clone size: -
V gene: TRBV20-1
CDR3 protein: CSARAAGAPHYNEQFF
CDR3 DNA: TGCAGTGCTAGAGCGGCGGGGGCGCCGCACTACAATGAGCAGTTCTTC

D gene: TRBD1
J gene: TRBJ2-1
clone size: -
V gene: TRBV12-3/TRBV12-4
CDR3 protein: CASSPGTGLYNEQFF
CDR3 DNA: TGTGCCAGCAGTCCCGGGACAGGACTCTACAATGAGCAGTTCTTC

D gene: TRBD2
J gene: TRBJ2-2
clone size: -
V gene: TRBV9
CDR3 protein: CASSAGTSGAIGELFF
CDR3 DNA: TGTGCCAGCAGCGCTGGGACTAGCGGAGCCATCGGGGAGCTGTTTTTT

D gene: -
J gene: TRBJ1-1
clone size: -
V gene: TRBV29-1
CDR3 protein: CSVAVGGNTEAFF
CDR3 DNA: TGCAGCGTTGCGGTCGGAGGGAACACTGAAGCTTTCTTT

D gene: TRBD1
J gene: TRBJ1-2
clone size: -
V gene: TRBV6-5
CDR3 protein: CASSYSLGQPNYGYTF
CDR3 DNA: TGTGCCAGCAGTTACTCACTGGGACAGCCTAACTATGGCTACACCTTC

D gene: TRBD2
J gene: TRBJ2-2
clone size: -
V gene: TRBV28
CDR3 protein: CASSSSGTSDTGELFF
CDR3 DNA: TGTGCCAGCAGCTCCTCCGGGACTAGCGACACCGGGGAGCTGTTTTTT

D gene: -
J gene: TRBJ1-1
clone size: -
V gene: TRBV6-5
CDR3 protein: CASSEWVDTEAFF
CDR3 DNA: TGTGCCAGCAGTGAATGGGTTGACACTGAAGCTTTCTTT

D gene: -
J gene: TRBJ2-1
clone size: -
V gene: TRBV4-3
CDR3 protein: CASSQEVGRYYNEQFF
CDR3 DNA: TGCGCCAGCAGCCAAGAAGTGGGAAGATATTACAATGAGCAGTTCTTC

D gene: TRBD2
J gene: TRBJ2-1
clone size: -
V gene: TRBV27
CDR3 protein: CASSLSSAGGPRQFF
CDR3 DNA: TGTGCCAGCAGTTTGTCTTCCGCGGGAGGGCCAAGGCAGTTCTTC

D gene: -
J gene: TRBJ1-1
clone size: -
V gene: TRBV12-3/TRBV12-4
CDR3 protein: CASSSARVPEAFF
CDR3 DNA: TGTGCCAGCAGTTCTGCCAGGGTCCCTGAAGCTTTCTTT

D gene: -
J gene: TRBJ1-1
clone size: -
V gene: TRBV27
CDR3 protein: CASSSTGWNTEAFF
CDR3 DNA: TGTGCCAGCAGTTCAACAGGGTGGAACACTGAAGCTTTCTTT

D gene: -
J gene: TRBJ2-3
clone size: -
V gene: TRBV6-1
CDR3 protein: CASGKKNPFTDTQYF
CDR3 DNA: TGTGCCAGCGGAAAAAAGAATCCTTTCACAGATACGCAGTATTTT

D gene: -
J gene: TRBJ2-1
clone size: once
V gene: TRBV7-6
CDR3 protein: CASSFSAPSPYNEQFF
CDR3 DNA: TGTGCCAGCAGCTTTAGCGCACCTAGCCCTTACAATGAGCAGTTCTTC

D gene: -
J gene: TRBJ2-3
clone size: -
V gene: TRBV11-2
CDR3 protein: CASVGRWSTDTQYF
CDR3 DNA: TGTGCCAGCGTGGGGCGATGGAGCACAGATACGCAGTATTTT

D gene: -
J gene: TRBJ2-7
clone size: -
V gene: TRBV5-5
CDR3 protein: CASSFGRQIEQYF
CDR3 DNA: TGTGCCAGCAGCTTTGGCAGGCAGATCGAGCAGTACTTC

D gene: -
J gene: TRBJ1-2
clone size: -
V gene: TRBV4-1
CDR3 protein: CASSQDFVGGGYTF
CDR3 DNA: TGCGCCAGCAGCCAAGATTTTGTAGGAGGGGGCTACACCTTC

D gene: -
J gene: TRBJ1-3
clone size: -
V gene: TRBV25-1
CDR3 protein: CASSEYPVISGNTIYF
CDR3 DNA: TGTGCCAGCAGTGAATATCCAGTCATCTCTGGAAACACCATATATTTT

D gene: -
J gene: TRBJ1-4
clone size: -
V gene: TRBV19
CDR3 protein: CASSRGVANEKLFF
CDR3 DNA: TGTGCCAGTAGCAGAGGGGTTGCTAATGAAAAACTGTTTTTT

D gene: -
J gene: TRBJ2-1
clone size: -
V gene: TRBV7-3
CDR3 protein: CASSLQAGLANEQFF
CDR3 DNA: TGTGCCAGCAGCTTACAAGCAGGGTTAGCTAATGAGCAGTTCTTC

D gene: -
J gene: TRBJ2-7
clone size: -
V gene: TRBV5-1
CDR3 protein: CASSLAVGIGQYF
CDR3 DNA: TGCGCCAGCAGCTTGGCCGTGGGTATCGGGCAGTACTTC

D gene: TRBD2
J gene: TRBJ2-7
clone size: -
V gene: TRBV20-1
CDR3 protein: CSARDGLAGGPYEQYF
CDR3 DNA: TGCAGTGCTAGAGATGGACTAGCGGGAGGGCCCTACGAGCAGTACTTC

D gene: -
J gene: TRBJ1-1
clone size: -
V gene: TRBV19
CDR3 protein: CASSLYVMNTEAFF
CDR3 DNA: TGTGCCAGTAGTTTGTACGTAATGAACACTGAAGCTTTCTTT

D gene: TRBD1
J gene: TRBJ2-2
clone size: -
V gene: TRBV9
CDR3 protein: CASSVDRGGSGELFF
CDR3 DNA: TGTGCCAGCAGCGTCGACAGGGGGGGCTCCGGGGAGCTGTTTTTT

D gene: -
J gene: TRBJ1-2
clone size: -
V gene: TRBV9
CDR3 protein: CASRAGSGYTF
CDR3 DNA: TGTGCCAGCAGAGCAGGGTCTGGCTACACCTTC

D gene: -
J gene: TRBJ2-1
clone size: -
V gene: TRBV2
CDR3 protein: CASRGRYNEQFF
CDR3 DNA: TGTGCCAGCAGGGGACGGTACAATGAGCAGTTCTTC

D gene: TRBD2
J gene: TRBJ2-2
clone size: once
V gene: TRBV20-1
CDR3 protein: CSAQLAGDTGELFF
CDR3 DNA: TGCAGTGCTCAACTAGCGGGCGACACCGGGGAGCTGTTTTTT

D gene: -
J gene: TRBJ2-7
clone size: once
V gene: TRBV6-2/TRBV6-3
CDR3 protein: CASGAGSAYEQYF
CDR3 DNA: TGTGCCAGCGGGGCGGGCTCGGCCTACGAGCAGTACTTC

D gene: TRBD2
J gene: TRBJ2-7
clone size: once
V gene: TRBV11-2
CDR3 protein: CASSFSGSTYEQYF
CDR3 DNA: TGTGCCAGCAGCTTTAGCGGGAGCACCTACGAGCAGTACTTC